This T cell receptor (beta chain) was documented in a study of blood T cell repertoires in COVID-19. Per the study methods: Reference gene primers were amplified, and this amplification served to estimate nucleated cell counts. Libraries were prepared by immunoSEQ multiplex PCR; TCRdb keeps only in-frame clonotypes and omits some of them. The V and J calls and clone size were taken over from that table, and D and trimming were inferred from the DNA. This table has 75,000 to 95,000 clones, around 90% appearing once. This CDR3 region has 12 residues. Germline loops: CDR1 MNHNY, CDR2 SVGAGI (reference sequence). Trimming removed 6 bases from V and 5 bases from J, with 10 bases in between. During active infection, Seattle patients enrolled and were then monitored through disease.

The chain links TRBV6-6 to TRBJ1-2, with D unresolved. The sequenced sample was peripheral blood. This receptor was obtained from an older woman with COVID-19, enrolled during active disease. CDR3 DNA: TGTGCCAGCAGCACTGGAGTTTATGGCTACACCTTC. Its translation is CASSTGVYGYTF.